The 20 T cell receptor beta chains below all came from one sample that was sequenced in a study of blood T cell repertoires in COVID-19. TCRdb's copy holds only in-frame clones and misses some; the assay was immunoSEQ multiplex PCR. Among 100,000 or so clones listed, 81% were seen once. Sequenced input: peripheral blood. All receptors come from an older man with acute or convalescent COVID-19.

V is TRBV18 and J is TRBJ2-1, with D tentatively TRBD1 (6 bases). Per the germline V gene, CDR1 is KGHSH and CDR2 is LQKENI. V lost 3 bases, J lost 6 bases, and 12 bases lay in between. CDR3 length equals 14 residues. The CDR3 DNA reads as TGTGCCAGCTCACCTCGTGGACAGCCCAATGAGCAGTTCTTC. Protein sequence: CASSPRGQPNEQFF.

The chain has TRBV2 and TRBJ1-2; maybe TRBD1 (6 bases). V dropped 3 bases and J dropped 4 bases, with 6 bases sitting between them. The germline gives CDR1 SNHLY, CDR2 FYNNEI. CDR3 size: 12 residues. CDR3 coding DNA: TGTGCCAGCAGTGAGGACAGCTATGGCTACACCTTC. Translation: CASSEDSYGYTF.

The chain joins TRBV28 to TRBJ2-7; 7 bases agree with TRBD2. With 3 bases clipped from V and 3 bases from J, the junction kept 8 bases outside the gene matches. Germline CDR1 and CDR2: MDHEN and SYDVKM. The CDR3 has 15 residues. The CDR3 region has the DNA TGTGCCAGCAGTTTGGGCGGCGGGAGTATCTACGAGCAGTACTTC. Protein: CASSLGGGSIYEQYF.

The chain carries TRBV18 and TRBJ2-1, with 7 bases aligning to TRBD2. Looked up from germline, CDR1 is KGHSH and CDR2 is LQKENI. The CDR3 sequence is 16 residues long. The V and J ends lost 2 bases and 2 bases, in that order; junction bases with no gene match: 6. Here the CDR3 reads CASSPNPSGTYNEQFF. DNA of the CDR3: TGTGCCAGCTCACCAAATCCTAGCGGTACCTACAATGAGCAGTTCTTC.

The chain joins TRBV30 to TRBJ1-2; 8 positions match TRBD1. V lost 2 bases, J lost 5 bases, and 4 bases stayed unmatched. The CDR3 extends over 13 amino acids. From germline, CDR1 is GTSNPN and CDR2 SVGIG (reference sequence). The CDR3 nucleotides are TGTGCCTGGAGTTTTCAGGGGGCTTATGGCTACACCTTC. It codes for CAWSFQGAYGYTF.

The CDR3 protein is CASSYWTGRNTEAFF. The DNA for the CDR3 is TGTGCCAGCAGTTACTGGACAGGCCGCAACACTGAAGCTTTCTTT. The genes are TRBV6-2 or TRBV6-3 and TRBJ1-1; 7 bases are a match to TRBD1. This CDR3 has 15 amino acids. Looked up from germline, CDR1 is MNHEY and CDR2 is SVGEGT. V lost 1 base, J lost 2 bases, and 4 bases stayed unmatched.

This chain joins TRBV30 and TRBJ1-5; D is unresolved. The CDR3 is 13 amino acids. Trimming pared 0 bases from V and 2 bases from J, leaving 5 bases between. Per the germline V gene, CDR1 is GTSNPN and CDR2 is SVGIG (reference sequence). The CDR3 DNA is TGTGCCTGGAGTGTGACTGGCAATCAGCCCCAGCATTTT. It encodes CAWSVTGNQPQHF.

The chain couples TRBV5-1 to TRBJ2-2; 8 nucleotides align to TRBD2. V lost 4 bases to trimming and J lost 0 bases; unmatched junction nucleotides: 5. This CDR3 is 16 amino acids long. Per the germline V gene, CDR1 is SGHRS and CDR2 is YFSETQ. In DNA, the CDR3 is TGCGCCAGCAGCCGTACTAGCGGAACGAACACCGGGGAGCTGTTTTTT. It yields the protein CASSRTSGTNTGELFF.

This sequence joins TRBV30 and TRBJ1-6; D may be TRBD1 (5 bases). V was trimmed by 8 bases and J by 2 bases, leaving 13 bases between them. The CDR3 contains 14 residues. Germline values: CDR1 GTSNPN, CDR2 SVGIG (reference sequence). This CDR3 is CAHIGRAYNSPLHF. CDR3 in DNA: TGTGCCCACATCGGCAGGGCCTATAATTCACCCCTCCACTTT. Filled out from reference TRBV30 and TRBJ1-6, the complete variable domain reads SQTIHQWPATLVQPVGSPLSLECTVEGTSNPNLYWYRQAAGRGLQLLFYSVGIGQISSEVPQNLSASRPQDRQFILSSKKLLLSDSGFYLCAHIGRAYNSPLHFGNGTRLTVT.

This clone was seen a handful of times. V and J are TRBV11-1 and TRBJ1-6; no definite D call. V lost 5 bases and J lost 6, with 8 bases in between. Germline CDR1 SGHAT, CDR2 FQDESV (reference sequence). The CDR3 has 13 residues. CDR3 in amino acids: CASSRGVNSPLHF. CDR3 coding DNA: TGTGCCAGCAGCCGGGGAGTTAATTCACCCCTCCACTTT. The full variable domain, in which reference TRBV11-1 and TRBJ1-6 provide the parts outside the CDR3, is EAEVAQSPRYKITEKSQAVAFWCDPISGHATLYWYRQILGQGPELLVQFQDESVVDDSQLPKDRFSAERLKGVDSTLKIQPAELGDSAMYLCASSRGVNSPLHFGNGTRLTVT.

The chain uses TRBV6-6 and TRBJ2-1; 10 bases agree with TRBD2. V lost 5 bases, J lost 5 bases, and 12 bases stayed unmatched. Germline V lookup: CDR1 MNHNY, CDR2 SVGAGI (reference sequence). The CDR3 extends over 17 amino acids. The CDR3 DNA reads as TGTGCCAGCAGTCGGAGTCGCAGGACTAGCGGCAACAATGAGCAGTTCTTC. Translating it yields CASSRSRRTSGNNEQFF.

V gene TRBV10-1 combines with J gene TRBJ2-1, with D perhaps matching TRBD1 (6 bases). This CDR3 has 15 amino acids. Trimming took off 3 bases at V and 0 bases at J, with 9 bases between the two ends. Looked up from germline, CDR1 is WNHNN and CDR2 is SYGVQD (reference sequence). The CDR3: CASSEGGSSYNEQFF. The CDR3 DNA reads TGCGCCAGCAGTGAAGGGGGTAGCTCCTACAATGAGCAGTTCTTC.

In this sample, this clone turned up a few times. The chain recombines TRBV7-9 with TRBJ2-1; 7 positions agree with TRBD2. V dropped 6 bases and J dropped 0; count of bases not matched to a gene: 5. CDR1 SEHNR and CDR2 FQNEAQ come from the germline V gene (reference sequence). The CDR3 extends over 15 amino acids. The CDR3: CASRPSGYSYNEQFF. Here the CDR3 DNA reads TGTGCCAGCAGACCTAGCGGATACTCCTACAATGAGCAGTTCTTC.

The chain's CDR3 is CASSSGTTLRYIQYF. CDR3 coding DNA: TGTGCCAGCAGCTCCGGGACAACCCTTAGGTACATTCAGTACTTC. The chain has TRBV11-2 and TRBJ2-4; D is perhaps TRBD1 (6 bases). V was clipped by 4 bases and J by 8 bases, with 18 bases between them. Germline V CDR1 and CDR2: SGHAT, FQNNGV. The CDR3 has 15 amino acids.

V usage is TRBV7-9 and J usage is TRBJ1-5, with D maybe TRBD1 (6 bases). CDR1 is SEHNR and CDR2 is FQNEAQ in the germline V gene (reference sequence). V was clipped by 6 bases and J by 6 bases, with 15 bases between them. This CDR3 is 14 amino acids long. Here the CDR3 DNA reads TGTGCCAGCAGTCTTACAGGGAGTGGTCAGCCCCAGCATTTT. Residues: CASSLTGSGQPQHF.

The chain employs TRBV18 and TRBJ1-1, with a tentative D call TRBD1 (5 bases). V lost 9 bases, J lost 1 base, and 9 bases lay in between. CDR3 size: 12 residues. Germline lookup yields CDR1 KGHSH and CDR2 LQKENI. The CDR3 reads CASLDRNTEAFF. CDR3 DNA sequence: TGTGCCAGTCTCGACAGGAACACTGAAGCTTTCTTT.

Only a few counts were recorded for this clone. V is TRBV14 and J is TRBJ1-1, with a weak D call TRBD1 (5 bases). With 5 bases removed from V and 5 bases from J, the gap between germline ends came to 15 bases. This CDR3 comprises 14 residues. Germline values: CDR1 SGHDN, CDR2 FVKESK. The CDR3 DNA is TGTGCCAGCAGCGCCCAGGGATTCTGGACTGAAGCTTTCTTT. Encoded protein: CASSAQGFWTEAFF.

The rearrangement joins TRBV19 to TRBJ2-1, with 14 bases aligning to TRBD2. The CDR3 has 17 amino acids. V shed 1 base and J 10 bases; nucleotides not matched to a gene: 9. Per germline, CDR1 LNHDA and CDR2 SQIVND (reference sequence). Here the CDR3 reads CASSIGTSGRSRWEQFF. The CDR3 DNA reads as TGTGCCAGTAGTATAGGGACTAGCGGGAGGTCAAGATGGGAGCAGTTCTTC.

The chain recombines TRBV10-3 with TRBJ2-7; 7 bases map to TRBD1. Germline V gene sequence: CDR1 ENHRY, CDR2 SYGVKD. CDR3 length equals 15 residues. Unmatched junction bases numbered 7, after V lost 5 bases and J lost 0 bases. This chain's CDR3 is CAISYGTADSYEQYF. DNA of the CDR3: TGTGCCATCAGTTACGGGACAGCGGACTCCTACGAGCAGTACTTC.

The chain employs TRBV14 and TRBJ1-1, with TRBD1 matching 7 bases. The CDR3 covers 15 residues. V lost 4 bases and J lost 7; bases outside the gene matches: 12. In germline, CDR1 is SGHDN, CDR2 FVKESK. The CDR3 spells CASSRGDRTVIEAFF. The CDR3 DNA sequence: TGTGCCAGCAGCCGCGGGGACAGAACGGTTATTGAAGCTTTCTTT. Drawing the rest from reference TRBV14 and TRBJ1-1, the complete variable domain is EAGVTQFPSHSVIEKGQTVTLRCDPISGHDNLYWYRRVMGKEIKFLLHFVKESKQDESGMPNNRFLAERTGGTYSTLKVQPAELEDSGVYFCASSRGDRTVIEAFFGQGTRLTVV.